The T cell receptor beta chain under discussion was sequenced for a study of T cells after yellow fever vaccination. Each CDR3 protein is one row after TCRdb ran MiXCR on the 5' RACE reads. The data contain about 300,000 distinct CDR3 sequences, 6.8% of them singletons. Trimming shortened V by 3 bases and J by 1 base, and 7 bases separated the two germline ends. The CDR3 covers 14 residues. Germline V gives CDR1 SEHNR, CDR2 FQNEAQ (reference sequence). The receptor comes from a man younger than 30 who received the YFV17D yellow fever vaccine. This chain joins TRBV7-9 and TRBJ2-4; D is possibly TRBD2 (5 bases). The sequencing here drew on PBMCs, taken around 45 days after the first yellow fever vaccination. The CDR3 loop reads CASSFGEAKNIQYF. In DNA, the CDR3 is TGTGCCAGCAGCTTTGGGGAGGCCAAAAACATTCAGTACTTC.